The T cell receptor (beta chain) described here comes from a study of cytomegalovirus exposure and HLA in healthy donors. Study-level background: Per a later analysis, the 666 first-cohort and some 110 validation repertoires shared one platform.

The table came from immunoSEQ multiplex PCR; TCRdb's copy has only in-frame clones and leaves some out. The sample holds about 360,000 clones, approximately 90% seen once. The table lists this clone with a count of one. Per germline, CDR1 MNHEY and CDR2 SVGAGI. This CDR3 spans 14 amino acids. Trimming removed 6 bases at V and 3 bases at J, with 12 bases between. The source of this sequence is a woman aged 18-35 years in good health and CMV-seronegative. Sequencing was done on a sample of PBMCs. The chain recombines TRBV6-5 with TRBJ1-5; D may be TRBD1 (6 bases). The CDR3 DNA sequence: TGTGCCAGCAGACCTACAGGGTTCAATCAGCCCCAGCATTTT. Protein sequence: CASRPTGFNQPQHF.